The present TCR beta chain was sequenced within a study of blood T cell repertoires in COVID-19 (TCRdb year 2020). In the study overall: Collaborator samples came from the United States, Italy and Spain and covered acute and convalescent phases of COVID-19. The repertoires were made available in a free public database intended to serve as a resource for research on the immune response to SARS-CoV-2. Samples came from the ongoing ImmuneRACE study (first 160 participants) plus 1,254 subjects from 6 global collaborators. The material from the prospective study consisted of cDNA or gDNA derived from T cells, B-cell-depleted T cells, or PBMCs. Where HLA class I and class II types were available, the types were taken from metadata supplied by the sample provider, not from assay-based typing. A de-identified subject ID, COVID-19 status, age in years and sex were almost always included in the sample metadata. Deeply sampled blood TCRbeta repertoires from subjects exposed to, actively infected with, or recovered from COVID-19 were included in the dataset. The paper's findings and limits, for the study overall: The amount of clinical and demographic metadata varied by source and participant and was provided uncurated.

V loses 2 bases, J loses 3 bases, and the germline ends lie 22 bases apart. As encoded in the germline V gene (reference sequence), CDR1 is PRHDT while CDR2 is FYEKMQ. The CDR3 goes from the cysteine to the phenylalanine over 18 residues. Of all the DNA, just the CDR3 is kept, 54 bases in frame from base 1. For this clone: Its cognate antigen has yet to be identified. No per-base quality is available; no much larger clone lies one base away.

The immunoSEQ Assay, a bias-controlled multiplex PCR, was used to amplify TCRbeta CDR3 regions from genomic DNA. In the source study's methods: The number of nucleated cells in each sample was estimated by amplification of reference gene primers within the assay. To quantify the absolute abundance of each unique TCRbeta CDR3 rearrangement, sequence reads were collapsed and filtered. For each sample, productive Simpson clonality was calculated by taking the square root of Simpson's diversity index across productive rearrangements. TCRdb holds this immuneACCESS table with in-frame rearrangements only. Some clones are missing; in checked studies, unresolved V genes explain under half, and the rest has no known cause. V, J and clone size derive from that table, while D and trimming were established from the DNA sequence. Counted in this sample were 200,000 to 250,000 clones; around 80% of them appeared once. The top ten clonotypes cover less than 7% of the sample.

Each collaborating institution followed its own protocols to collect whole blood in K2EDTA tubes. For TCRbeta analysis, collaborators shipped samples in one of three forms: frozen whole blood, isolated PBMCs, or DNA extracted from either of those sample types. This TCR came from a woman in her 70s with acute or convalescent COVID-19. The sequencing input was peripheral blood. This receptor chain uses TRBV13 and TRBJ1-1; TRBD1 is perhaps the D gene, given 5 matching bases. CDR3 reads: CASSLLGGRVSGYTEAFF. In nucleotides, the sequence is TGTGCCAGCAGCTTACTGGGGGGTAGGGTAAGTGGGTACACTGAAGCTTTCTTT.